These 3 T cell receptor beta chains were sequenced from one sample in a study of T-cell reconstitution after alpha-beta-depleted transplantation in children. The TCRbeta library incorporated unique molecular identifiers. Via MiXCR, TCRdb re-called the PCR reads, giving one row per CDR3 protein. Among some 240,000 distinct CDR3 sequences listed, over 9.5% were seen once. This specimen was PBMCs from the stem cell graft donor, taken from the stem cell graft. These receptors all stem from a human donor who donated a stem cell graft to a child with SCID.

This clonotype was observed many times. This chain connects TRBV20-1 to TRBJ1-1, with D uncertain. CDR3 length: 12 amino acids. The V end lost 5 bases, the J end lost 1 base, and 8 bases lay between the germline ends. CDR1 is DFQATT, CDR2 SNEGSKA, per germline (reference sequence). CDR3 nucleotide sequence: TGCAGTGCTCCAAATCGGAACACTGAAGCTTTCTTT. Residues: CSAPNRNTEAFF.

Ten or more counts support this clonotype. The chain employs TRBV5-4 and TRBJ2-1; perhaps TRBD2 as D (5 bases). Germline V gene sequence: CDR1 SGHNT, CDR2 YYREEE (reference sequence). Deletions cut 1 base from V and 12 bases from J, with 11 bases between. This CDR3 region has 12 residues. The CDR3 is CASSLTGIGQFF. CDR3 nucleotides: TGTGCCAGCAGCTTGACCGGGATTGGGCAGTTCTTC.

The sample holds many counts of this clonotype. The J gene is TRBJ1-4, the V gene TRBV5-1; the D gene is possibly TRBD1 (5 bases). The germline gives CDR1 SGHRS, CDR2 YFSETQ. V was shortened by 0 bases and J by 0 bases, with 9 bases between the two germline ends. The length of the CDR3 is 16 residues. CDR3 protein: CASSLVWGATNEKLFF. The CDR3 DNA reads TGCGCCAGCAGCTTGGTATGGGGGGCAACTAATGAAAAACTGTTTTTT. Full variable domain (rest looked up from reference TRBV5-1 and TRBJ1-4): KAGVTQTPRYLIKTRGQQVTLSCSPISGHRSVSWYQQTPGQGLQFLFEYFSETQRNKGNFPGRFSGRQFSNSRSEMNVSTLELGDSALYLCASSLVWGATNEKLFFGSGTQLSVL.